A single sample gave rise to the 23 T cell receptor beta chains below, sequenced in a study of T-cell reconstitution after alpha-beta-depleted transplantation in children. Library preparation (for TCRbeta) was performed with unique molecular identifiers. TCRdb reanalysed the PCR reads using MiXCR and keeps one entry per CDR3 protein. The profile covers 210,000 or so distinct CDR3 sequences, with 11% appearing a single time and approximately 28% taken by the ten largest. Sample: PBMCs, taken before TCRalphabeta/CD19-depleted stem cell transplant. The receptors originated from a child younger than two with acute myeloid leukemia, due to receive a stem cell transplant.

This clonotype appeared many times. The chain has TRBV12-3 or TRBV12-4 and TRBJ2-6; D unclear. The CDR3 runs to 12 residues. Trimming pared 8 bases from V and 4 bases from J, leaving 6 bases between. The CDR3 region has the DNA TGTGCCAGCTCTTTGGGGGCCAACGTCCTGACTTTC. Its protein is CASSLGANVLTF.

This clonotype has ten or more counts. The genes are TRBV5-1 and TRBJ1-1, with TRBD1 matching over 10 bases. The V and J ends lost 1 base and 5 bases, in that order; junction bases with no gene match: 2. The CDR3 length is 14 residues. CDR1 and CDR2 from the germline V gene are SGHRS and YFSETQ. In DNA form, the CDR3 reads TGCGCCAGCAGCTTGCAGGGACAGGGGACTGAAGCTTTCTTT. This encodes CASSLQGQGTEAFF.

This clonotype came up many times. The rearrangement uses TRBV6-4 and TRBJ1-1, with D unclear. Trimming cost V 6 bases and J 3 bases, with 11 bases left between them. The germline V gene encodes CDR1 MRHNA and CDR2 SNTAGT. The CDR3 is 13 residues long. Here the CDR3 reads CASRRRVDTEAFF. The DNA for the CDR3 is TGTGCCAGCAGGAGGAGGGTGGACACTGAAGCTTTCTTT.

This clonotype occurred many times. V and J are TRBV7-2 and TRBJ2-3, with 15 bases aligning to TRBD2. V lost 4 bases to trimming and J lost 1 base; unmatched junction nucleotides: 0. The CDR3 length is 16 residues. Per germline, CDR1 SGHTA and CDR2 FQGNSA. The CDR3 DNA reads TGTGCCAGCAGCTGGACTAGCGGGAGGGGCACAGATACGCAGTATTTT. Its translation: CASSWTSGRGTDTQYF.

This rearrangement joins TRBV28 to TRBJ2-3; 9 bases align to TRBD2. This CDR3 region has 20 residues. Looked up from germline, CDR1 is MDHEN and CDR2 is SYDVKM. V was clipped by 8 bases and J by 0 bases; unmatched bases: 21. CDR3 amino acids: CASRIGGLAGSVRSTDTQYF. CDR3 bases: TGTGCCAGCCGTATAGGAGGTCTAGCGGGATCCGTGAGGAGCACAGATACGCAGTATTTT.

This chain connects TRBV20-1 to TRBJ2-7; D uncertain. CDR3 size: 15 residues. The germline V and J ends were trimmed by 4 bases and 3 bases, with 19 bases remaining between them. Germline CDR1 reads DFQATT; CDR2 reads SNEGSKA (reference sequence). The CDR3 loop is CSAKSKPAGFYEQYF. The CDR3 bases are TGCAGTGCTAAATCAAAACCGGCAGGCTTCTACGAGCAGTACTTC.

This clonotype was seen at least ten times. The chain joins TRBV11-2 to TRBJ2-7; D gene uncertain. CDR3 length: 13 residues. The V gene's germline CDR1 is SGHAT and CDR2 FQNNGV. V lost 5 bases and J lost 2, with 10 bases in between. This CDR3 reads CASSQRHTYEQYF. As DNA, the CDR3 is TGTGCCAGCAGCCAAAGACACACCTACGAGCAGTACTTC.

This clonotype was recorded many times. CDR3 residues: CASSSKPRLEQYF. The CDR3 nucleotides read TGTGCCAGCAGCTCCAAGCCCCGATTAGAGCAGTACTTC. The chain couples TRBV7-6 to TRBJ2-7; D gene uncertain. This CDR3 has 13 residues. Germline CDR1 is SGHVS and CDR2 is FNYEAQ. Trimming cost V 4 bases and J 7 bases, with 14 bases left between them.

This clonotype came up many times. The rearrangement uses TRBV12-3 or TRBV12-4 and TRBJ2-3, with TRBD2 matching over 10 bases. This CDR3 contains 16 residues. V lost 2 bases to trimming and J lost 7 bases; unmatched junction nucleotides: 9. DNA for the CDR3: TGTGCCAGCAGTTTATCGAGCGGGGGGGATCCGAATACGCAGTATTTT. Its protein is CASSLSSGGDPNTQYF.

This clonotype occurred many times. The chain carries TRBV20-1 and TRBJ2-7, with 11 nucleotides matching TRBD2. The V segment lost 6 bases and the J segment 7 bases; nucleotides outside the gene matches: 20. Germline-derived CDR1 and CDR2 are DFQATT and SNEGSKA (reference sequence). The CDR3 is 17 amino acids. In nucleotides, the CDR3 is TGCAGTGCCGGTCCCGGGACTAGCGGCCGAGGGGTAGGAGAGCAGTACTTC. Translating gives CSAGPGTSGRGVGEQYF.

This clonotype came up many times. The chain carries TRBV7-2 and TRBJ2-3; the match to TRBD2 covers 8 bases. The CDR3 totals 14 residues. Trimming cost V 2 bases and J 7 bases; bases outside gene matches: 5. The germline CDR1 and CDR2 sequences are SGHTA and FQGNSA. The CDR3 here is CASSLSREGHTQYF. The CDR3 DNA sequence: TGTGCCAGCAGCTTATCCCGGGAGGGTCATACGCAGTATTTT.

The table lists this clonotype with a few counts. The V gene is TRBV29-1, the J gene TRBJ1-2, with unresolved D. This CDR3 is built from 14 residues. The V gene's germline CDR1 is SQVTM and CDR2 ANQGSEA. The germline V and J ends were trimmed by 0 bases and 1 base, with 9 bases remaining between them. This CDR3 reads CSVEDLNSNYGYTF. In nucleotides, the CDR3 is TGCAGCGTTGAAGATCTAAACAGTAACTATGGCTACACCTTC. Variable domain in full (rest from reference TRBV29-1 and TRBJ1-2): SAVISQKPSRDICQRGTSLTIQCQVDSQVTMMFWYRQQPGQSLTLIATANQGSEATYESGFVIDKFPISRPNLTFSTLTVSNMSPEDSSIYLCSVEDLNSNYGYTFGSGTRLTVV.

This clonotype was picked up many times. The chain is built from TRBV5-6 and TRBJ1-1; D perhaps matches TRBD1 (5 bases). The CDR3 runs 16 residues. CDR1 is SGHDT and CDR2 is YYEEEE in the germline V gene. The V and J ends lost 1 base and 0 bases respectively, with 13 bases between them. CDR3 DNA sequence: TGTGCCAGCAGCTTGTGGGGGAGGGCAATGAACACTGAAGCTTTCTTT. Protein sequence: CASSLWGRAMNTEAFF. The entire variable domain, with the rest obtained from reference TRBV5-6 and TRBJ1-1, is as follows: DAGVTQSPTHLIKTRGQQVTLRCSPKSGHDTVSWYQQALGQGPQFIFQYYEEEERQRGNFPDRFSGHQFPNYSSELNVNALLLGDSALYLCASSLWGRAMNTEAFFGQGTRLTVV.

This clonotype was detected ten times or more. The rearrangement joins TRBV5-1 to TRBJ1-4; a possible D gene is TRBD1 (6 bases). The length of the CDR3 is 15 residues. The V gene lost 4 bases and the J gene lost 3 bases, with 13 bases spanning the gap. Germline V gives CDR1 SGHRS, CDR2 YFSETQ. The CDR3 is CASSPTGTANEKLFF. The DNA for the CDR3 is TGCGCCAGCAGCCCAACAGGGACGGCTAATGAAAAACTGTTTTTT.

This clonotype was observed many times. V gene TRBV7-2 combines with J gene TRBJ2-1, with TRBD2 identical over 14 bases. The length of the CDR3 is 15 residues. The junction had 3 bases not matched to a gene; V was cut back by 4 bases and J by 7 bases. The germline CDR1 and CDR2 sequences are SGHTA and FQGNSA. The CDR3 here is CASSSGTSGGNEQFF. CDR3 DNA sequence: TGTGCCAGCAGCTCCGGGACTAGCGGGGGTAATGAGCAGTTCTTC.

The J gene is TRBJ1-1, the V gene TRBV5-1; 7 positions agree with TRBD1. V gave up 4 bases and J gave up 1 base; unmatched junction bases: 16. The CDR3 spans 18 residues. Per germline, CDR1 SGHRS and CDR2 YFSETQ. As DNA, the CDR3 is TGCGCCAGCAGCGGGGGAACAGGGGCCGGTGGATCGAACACTGAAGCTTTCTTT. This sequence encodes CASSGGTGAGGSNTEAFF.

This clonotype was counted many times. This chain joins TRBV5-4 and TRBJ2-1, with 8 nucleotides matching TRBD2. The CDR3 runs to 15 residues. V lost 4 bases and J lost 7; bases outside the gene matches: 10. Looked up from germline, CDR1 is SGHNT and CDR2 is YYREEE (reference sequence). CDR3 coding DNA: TGTGCCAGCAGCCATGAGGGACTAGTAGAGAATGAGCAGTTCTTC. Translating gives CASSHEGLVENEQFF.

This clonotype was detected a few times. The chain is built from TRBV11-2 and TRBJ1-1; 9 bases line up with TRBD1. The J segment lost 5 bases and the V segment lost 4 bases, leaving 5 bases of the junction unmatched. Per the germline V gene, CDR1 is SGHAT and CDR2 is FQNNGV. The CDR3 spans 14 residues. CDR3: CASSSGTGTTEAFF. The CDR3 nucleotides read TGTGCCAGCAGCTCAGGGACAGGGACGACTGAAGCTTTCTTT.

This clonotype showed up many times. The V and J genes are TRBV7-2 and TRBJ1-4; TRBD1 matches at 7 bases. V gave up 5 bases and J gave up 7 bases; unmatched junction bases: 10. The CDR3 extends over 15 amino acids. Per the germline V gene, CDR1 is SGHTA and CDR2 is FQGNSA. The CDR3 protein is CASSPNQGEGEKLFF. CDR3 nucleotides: TGTGCCAGCAGCCCCAATCAGGGGGAGGGTGAAAAACTGTTTTTT.

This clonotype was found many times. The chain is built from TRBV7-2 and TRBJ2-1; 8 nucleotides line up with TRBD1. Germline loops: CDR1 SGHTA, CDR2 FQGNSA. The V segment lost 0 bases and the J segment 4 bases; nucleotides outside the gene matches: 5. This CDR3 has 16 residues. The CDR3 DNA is TGTGCCAGCAGCTTAGCCAGGGGGCTCGTTTACAATGAGCAGTTCTTC. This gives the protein CASSLARGLVYNEQFF.

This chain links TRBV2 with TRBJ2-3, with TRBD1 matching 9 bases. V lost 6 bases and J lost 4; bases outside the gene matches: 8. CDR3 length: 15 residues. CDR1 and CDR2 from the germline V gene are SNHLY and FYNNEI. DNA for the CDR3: TGTGCCAGCAGCGTACAGGGGGCGCCGTCAGATACGCAGTATTTT. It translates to CASSVQGAPSDTQYF.

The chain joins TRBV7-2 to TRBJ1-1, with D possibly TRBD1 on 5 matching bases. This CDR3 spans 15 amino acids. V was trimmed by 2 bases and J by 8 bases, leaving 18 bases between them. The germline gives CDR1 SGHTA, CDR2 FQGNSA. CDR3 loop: CASSLNDVRAAEAFF. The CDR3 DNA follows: TGTGCCAGCAGCTTAAACGATGTCAGGGCGGCAGAAGCTTTCTTT.

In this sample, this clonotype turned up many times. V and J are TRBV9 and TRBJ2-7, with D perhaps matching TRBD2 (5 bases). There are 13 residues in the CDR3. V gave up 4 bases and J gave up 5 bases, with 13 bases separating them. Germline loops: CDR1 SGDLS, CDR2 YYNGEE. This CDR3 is CASSFGPGNEQYF. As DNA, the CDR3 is TGTGCCAGCAGCTTTGGACCCGGGAACGAGCAGTACTTC. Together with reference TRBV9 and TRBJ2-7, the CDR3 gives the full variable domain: DSGVTQTPKHLITATGQRVTLRCSPRSGDLSVYWYQQSLDQGLQFLIQYYNGEERAKGNILERFSAQQFPDLHSELNLSSLELGDSALYFCASSFGPGNEQYFGPGTRLTVT.